The clone carrying this T cell receptor beta chain was detected many times. Antigen unknown. The length of the CDR3 is 13 residues. Germline V gene sequence: CDR1 MNHEY, CDR2 SMNVEV (reference sequence). V lost 4 bases and J lost 6, with 10 bases in between. This sample was included in a study of regulatory T cells in long-lasting Graves disease. Whole-study results and caveats: Results may be inaccurate due to the small sample size.

iRepertoire HTBI primers and Arm-PCR of CDR3 regions built TCR beta libraries. TCRdb re-derived calls from the multiplex PCR reads in MiXCR, one entry per CDR3 protein. The repertoire holds approximately 310,000 distinct CDR3 sequences, with 18% as singletons. Time point in this sample: newly diagnosed GD, antithyroid drugs for less than 3 months. With RNA extracted from PBMCs as input, the TCR library was made. The chain couples TRBV27 to TRBJ2-1; no clear D. The TCR sequence derives from a female donor with Graves disease. The specimen comprised peripheral blood mononuclear cells (PBMCs), sampled at new diagnosis, from a patient treated with antithyroid drugs. CDR3 sequence: CASSSGFPNEQFF. Here the CDR3 DNA reads TGTGCCAGCAGTTCAGGATTTCCCAATGAGCAGTTCTTC.